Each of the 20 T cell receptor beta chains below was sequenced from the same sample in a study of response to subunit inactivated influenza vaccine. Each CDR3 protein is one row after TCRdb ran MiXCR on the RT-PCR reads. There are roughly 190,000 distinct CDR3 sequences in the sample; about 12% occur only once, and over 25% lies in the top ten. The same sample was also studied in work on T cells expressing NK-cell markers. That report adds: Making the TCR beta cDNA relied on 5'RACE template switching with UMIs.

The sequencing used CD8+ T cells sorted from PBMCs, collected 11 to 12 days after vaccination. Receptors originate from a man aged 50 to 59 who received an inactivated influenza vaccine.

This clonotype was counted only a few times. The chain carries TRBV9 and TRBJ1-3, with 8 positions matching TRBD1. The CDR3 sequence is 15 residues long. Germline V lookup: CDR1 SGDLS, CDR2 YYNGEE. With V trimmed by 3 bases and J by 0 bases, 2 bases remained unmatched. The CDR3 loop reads CASSAQGGSGNTIYF. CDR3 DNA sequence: TGTGCCAGCAGCGCACAGGGGGGCTCTGGAAACACCATATATTTT.

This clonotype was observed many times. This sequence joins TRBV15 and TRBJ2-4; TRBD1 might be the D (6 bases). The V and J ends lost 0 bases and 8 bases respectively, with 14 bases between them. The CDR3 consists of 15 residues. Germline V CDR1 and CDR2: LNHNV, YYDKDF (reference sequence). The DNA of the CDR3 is TGTGCCACCAGCAGAGAACTCACCCCAGGGGACATTCAGTACTTC. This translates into CATSRELTPGDIQYF.

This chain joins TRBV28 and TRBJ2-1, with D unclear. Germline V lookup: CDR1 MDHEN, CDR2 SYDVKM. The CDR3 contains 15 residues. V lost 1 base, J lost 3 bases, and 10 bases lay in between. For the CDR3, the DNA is TGTGCCAGCAGTTTATTTGGCGGAAACTACAATGAGCAGTTCTTC. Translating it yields CASSLFGGNYNEQFF.

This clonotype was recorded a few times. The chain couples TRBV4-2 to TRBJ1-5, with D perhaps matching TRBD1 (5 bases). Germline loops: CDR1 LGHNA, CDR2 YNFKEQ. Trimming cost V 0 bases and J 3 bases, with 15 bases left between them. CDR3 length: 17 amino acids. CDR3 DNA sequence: TGTGCCAGCAGCCAAGATCTAGGGGCCCGTATCAATCAGCCCCAGCATTTT. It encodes CASSQDLGARINQPQHF.

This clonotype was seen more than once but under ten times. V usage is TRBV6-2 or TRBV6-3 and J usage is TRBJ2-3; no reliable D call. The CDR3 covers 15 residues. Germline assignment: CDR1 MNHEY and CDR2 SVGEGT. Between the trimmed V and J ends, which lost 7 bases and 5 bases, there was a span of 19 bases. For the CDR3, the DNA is TGTGCCAGCATGAACCACCCCGGTTCGGGAGATACGCAGTATTTT. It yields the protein CASMNHPGSGDTQYF.

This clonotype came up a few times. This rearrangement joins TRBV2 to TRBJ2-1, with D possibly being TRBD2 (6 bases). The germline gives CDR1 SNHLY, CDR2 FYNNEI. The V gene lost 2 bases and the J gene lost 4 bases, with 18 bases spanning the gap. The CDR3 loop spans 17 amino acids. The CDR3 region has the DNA TGTGCCAGCAGTGAACCCCCGGGGGTCAAGATATACAATGAGCAGTTCTTC. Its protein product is CASSEPPGVKIYNEQFF.

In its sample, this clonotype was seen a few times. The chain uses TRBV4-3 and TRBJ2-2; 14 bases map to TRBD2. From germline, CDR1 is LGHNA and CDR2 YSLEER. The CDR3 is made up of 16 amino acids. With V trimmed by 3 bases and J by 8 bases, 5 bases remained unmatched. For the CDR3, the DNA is TGCGCCAGCAGCCAGGGACTAGCGGGGGTTGGAGGGGAGCTGTTTTTT. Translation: CASSQGLAGVGGELFF.

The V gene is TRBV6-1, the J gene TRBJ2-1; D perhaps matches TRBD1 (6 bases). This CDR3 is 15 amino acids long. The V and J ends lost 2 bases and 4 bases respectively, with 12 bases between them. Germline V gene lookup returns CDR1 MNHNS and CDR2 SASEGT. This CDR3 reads CASSEWAGEYNEQFF. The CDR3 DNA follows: TGTGCCAGCAGTGAATGGGCAGGGGAATACAATGAGCAGTTCTTC.

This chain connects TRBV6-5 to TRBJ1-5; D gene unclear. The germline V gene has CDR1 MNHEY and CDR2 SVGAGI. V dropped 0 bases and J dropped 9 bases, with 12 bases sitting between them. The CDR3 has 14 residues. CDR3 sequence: CASSYSIRDRPQHF. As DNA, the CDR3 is TGTGCCAGCAGTTACTCGATCCGCGATCGGCCCCAGCATTTT.

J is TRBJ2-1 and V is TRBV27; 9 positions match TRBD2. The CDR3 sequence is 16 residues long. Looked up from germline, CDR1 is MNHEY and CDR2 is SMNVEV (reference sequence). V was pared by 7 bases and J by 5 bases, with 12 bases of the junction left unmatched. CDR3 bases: TGTGCCAGCACCGGAATAGCGGGAGAGGGGGACAATGAGCAGTTCTTC. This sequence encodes CASTGIAGEGDNEQFF.

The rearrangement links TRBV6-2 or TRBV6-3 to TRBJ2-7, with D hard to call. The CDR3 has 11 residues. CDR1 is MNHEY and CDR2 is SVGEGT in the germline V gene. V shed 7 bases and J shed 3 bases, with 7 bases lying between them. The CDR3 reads CASTYHYEQYF. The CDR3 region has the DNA TGTGCCAGCACCTACCACTACGAGCAGTACTTC.

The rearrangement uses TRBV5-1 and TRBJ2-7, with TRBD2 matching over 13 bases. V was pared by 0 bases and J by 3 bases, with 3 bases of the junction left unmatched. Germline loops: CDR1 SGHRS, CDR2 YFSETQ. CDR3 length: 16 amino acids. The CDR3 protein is CASSLVGTSGVYEQYF. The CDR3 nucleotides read TGCGCCAGCAGCTTGGTGGGGACTAGCGGGGTCTACGAGCAGTACTTC.

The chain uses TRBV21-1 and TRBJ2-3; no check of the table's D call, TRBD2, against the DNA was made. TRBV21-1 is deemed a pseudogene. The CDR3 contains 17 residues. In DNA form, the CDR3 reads TGTGCCACCAAGCAGAGGGGCCTAGCGGGGATCACAGATACGCAGTATTTT. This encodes CATKQRGLAGITDTQYF.

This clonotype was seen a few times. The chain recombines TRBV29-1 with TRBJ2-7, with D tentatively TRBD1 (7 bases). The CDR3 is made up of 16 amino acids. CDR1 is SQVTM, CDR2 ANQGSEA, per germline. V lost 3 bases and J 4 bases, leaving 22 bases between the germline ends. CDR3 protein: CSVEGPRGASPYEQYF. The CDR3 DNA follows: TGCAGCGTTGAGGGTCCCAGGGGGGCGAGCCCATACGAGCAGTACTTC.

Here the CDR3 reads CATSDWDEQFF. CDR3 sequence (DNA): TGTGCCACCAGTGATTGGGATGAGCAGTTCTTC. The chain combines TRBV24-1 with TRBJ2-1; D is uncertain. Germline CDR1 reads KGHDR; CDR2 reads SFDVKD. V was clipped by 2 bases and J by 8 bases, with 3 bases between them. The CDR3 has 11 amino acids.

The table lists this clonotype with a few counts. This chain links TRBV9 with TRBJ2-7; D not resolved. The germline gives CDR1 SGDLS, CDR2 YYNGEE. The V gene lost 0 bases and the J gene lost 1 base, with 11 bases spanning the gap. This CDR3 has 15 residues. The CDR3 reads CASSVGSAQSYEQYF. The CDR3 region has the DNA TGTGCCAGCAGCGTAGGCAGCGCGCAGTCCTACGAGCAGTACTTC.

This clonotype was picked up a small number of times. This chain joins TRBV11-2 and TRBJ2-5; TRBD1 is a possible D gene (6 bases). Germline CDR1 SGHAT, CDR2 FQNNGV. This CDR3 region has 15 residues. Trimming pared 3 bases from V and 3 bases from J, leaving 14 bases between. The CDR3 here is CASSFSGGTEETQYF. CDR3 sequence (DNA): TGTGCCAGCAGCTTTTCTGGGGGCACCGAAGAGACCCAGTACTTC.

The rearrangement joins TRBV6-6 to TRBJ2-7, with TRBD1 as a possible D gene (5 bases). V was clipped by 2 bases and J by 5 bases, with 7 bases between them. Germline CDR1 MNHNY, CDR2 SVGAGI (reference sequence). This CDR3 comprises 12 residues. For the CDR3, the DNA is TGTGCCAGCAGTTACGGCAGGGACGAGCAGTACTTC. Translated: CASSYGRDEQYF.

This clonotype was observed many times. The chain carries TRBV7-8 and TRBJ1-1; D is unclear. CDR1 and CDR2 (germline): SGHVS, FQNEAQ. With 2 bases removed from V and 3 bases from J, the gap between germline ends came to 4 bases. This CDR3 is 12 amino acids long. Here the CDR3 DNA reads TGTGCCAGCAGCTTACGGTACACTGAAGCTTTCTTT. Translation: CASSLRYTEAFF.

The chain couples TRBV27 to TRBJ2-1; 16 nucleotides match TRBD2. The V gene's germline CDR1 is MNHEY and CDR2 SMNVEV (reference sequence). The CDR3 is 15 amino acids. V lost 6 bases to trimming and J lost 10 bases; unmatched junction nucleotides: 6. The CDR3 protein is CASRGLAGGPWEQFF. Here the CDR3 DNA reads TGTGCCAGCAGGGGACTAGCGGGGGGGCCATGGGAGCAGTTCTTC.